Listed below are T cell receptor beta chains from one sample, sequenced in a study of regulatory T cells in long-lasting Graves disease. A single record per CDR3 protein comes from TCRdb applying MiXCR to the multiplex PCR reads. The data show roughly 500,000 distinct CDR3 sequences, 20% to 25% seen once. The sequencing used peripheral blood mononuclear cells (PBMCs), collected when the disease was refractory, from a patient treated with antithyroid drugs. These receptors originate from a female donor with Graves disease. CDR3s include the opening cysteine and the closing phenylalanine or tryptophan. The D gene is left open where the match is weak. A row's size may be missing; if present it is once, few, many or a size class.

d_call | j_call | clone_size | v_call | cdr3_aa | cdr3_nt
- | TRBJ2-7 | many | TRBV11-1 | CASSPGEAYEQYF | TGTGCCAGCAGCCCAGGGGAGGCCTACGAGCAGTACTTC
- | TRBJ2-7 | many | TRBV28 | CASNDFGTVAYEQYF | TGTGCCAGCAATGACTTCGGGACGGTCGCCTACGAGCAGTACTTC
- | TRBJ1-1 | many | TRBV12-3/TRBV12-4 | CASSLVGEGEAFF | TGTGCCAGCAGTTTAGTGGGCGAAGGGGAAGCTTTCTTT
- | TRBJ1-6 | - | TRBV4-1 | CASSQVGAGMNSPLHF | TGCGCCAGCAGCCAAGTAGGAGCAGGGATGAATTCACCCCTCCACTTT
TRBD1 | TRBJ1-2 | many | TRBV28 | CASSLLSEGASYGYTF | TGTGCCAGCAGTTTATTATCCGAGGGGGCGAGCTATGGCTACACCTTC
- | TRBJ1-1 | many | TRBV2 | CASSEVGTEAFF | TGTGCCAGCAGTGAGGTGGGGACTGAAGCTTTCTTT
- | TRBJ1-4 | few | TRBV5-5 | CASSPLGRVGEKLFF | TGTGCCAGCAGCCCCCTGGGCCGGGTAGGTGAAAAACTGTTTTTT
- | TRBJ2-7 | - | TRBV20-1 | CSAYRGGEGLEQYF | TGCAGTGCTTACAGGGGGGGAGAAGGGTTGGAGCAGTACTTC
- | TRBJ1-2 | - | TRBV7-8 | CASSLGQGGDYGYTF | TGTGCCAGCAGCTTAGGCCAGGGTGGTGACTATGGCTACACCTTC
- | TRBJ1-2 | once | TRBV5-6 | CASSTFMGYGYTF | TGTGCCAGCAGCACCTTTATGGGTTATGGCTACACCTTC
TRBD1 | TRBJ1-6 | once | TRBV28 | CASRPRDRDNSPLHF | TGTGCCAGCAGACCGAGGGACAGGGACAATTCACCCCTCCACTTT
- | TRBJ1-1 | few | TRBV20-1 | CSAITVRNTEAFF | TGCAGTGCTATCACGGTCAGGAACACTGAAGCTTTCTTT
TRBD2 | TRBJ2-3 | - | TRBV5-1 | CASSSPSGYSAQYF | TGCGCCAGCAGTTCCCCTAGCGGGTATAGTGCGCAGTATTTT
- | TRBJ2-3 | few | TRBV28 | CASSLQGWTDTQYF | TGTGCCAGCAGTTTACAGGGCTGGACAGATACGCAGTATTTT
- | TRBJ1-1 | - | TRBV6-1 | CASSARENTEAFF | TGTGCCAGCAGTGCCCGGGAGAACACTGAAGCTTTCTTT
TRBD2 | TRBJ2-5 | many | TRBV3-1 | CASSPTRRGGVQETQYF | TGTGCCAGCAGCCCCACGCGGCGGGGGGGCGTTCAAGAGACCCAGTACTTC
- | TRBJ2-7 | - | TRBV6-5 | CASSYGGIQGYEQYF | TGTGCCAGCAGTTACGGCGGGATCCAGGGGTACGAGCAGTACTTC
TRBD1 | TRBJ2-7 | - | TRBV6-2/TRBV6-3 | CASSTGQDLLSYEQYF | TGTGCCAGCAGTACCGGACAGGACTTACTATCCTACGAGCAGTACTTC
TRBD1 | TRBJ1-2 | many | TRBV7-6 | CAKIQGADYGYTF | TGTGCCAAAATACAGGGGGCTGACTATGGCTACACCTTC
TRBD2 | TRBJ2-3 | - | TRBV20-1 | CSARASGRAMDTQYF | TGCAGTGCTAGGGCTAGCGGGAGGGCAATGGATACGCAGTATTTT
- | TRBJ1-2 | many | TRBV28 | CASSLGRVNYGYTF | TGTGCCAGCAGTTTGGGGAGGGTCAACTATGGCTACACCTTC
- | TRBJ2-2 | - | TRBV30 | CAWTAWGGELFF | TGTGCCTGGACAGCGTGGGGCGGGGAGCTGTTTTTT
- | TRBJ1-4 | few | TRBV6-1 | CASSRFQNSNEKLFF | TGTGCCAGCAGTCGATTCCAGAATTCTAATGAAAAACTGTTTTTT
TRBD1 | TRBJ1-2 | - | TRBV30 | CAWSRDRAYGYTF | TGTGCCTGGAGTAGGGACAGGGCCTATGGCTACACCTTC
- | TRBJ2-7 | - | TRBV9 | CASSVGGSPLWGEQYF | TGTGCCAGCAGCGTAGGGGGGAGTCCGCTGTGGGGTGAGCAGTACTTC
- | TRBJ2-6 | many | TRBV11-2 | CASSLRQVGNVLTF | TGTGCCAGCAGCTTACGGCAGGTTGGAAACGTCCTGACTTTC
- | TRBJ1-5 | many | TRBV12-3/TRBV12-4 | CASMSISNQPQHF | TGTGCCAGCATGAGTATTAGCAATCAGCCCCAGCATTTT
- | TRBJ2-7 | many | TRBV12-3/TRBV12-4 | CASTLSTSSYEQYF | TGTGCCAGCACCCTGAGTACAAGCTCCTACGAGCAGTACTTC
- | TRBJ1-2 | - | TRBV4-3 | CASSQEWTPDYGYTF | TGCGCCAGCAGCCAAGAATGGACACCCGATTATGGCTACACCTTC
TRBD1 | TRBJ1-2 | many | TRBV29-1 | CSVARTGDGYTF | TGCAGCGTTGCCAGGACAGGGGATGGCTACACCTTC
- | TRBJ1-5 | many | TRBV7-2 | CASSVDSYYSNQPQHF | TGTGCCAGCAGCGTCGACAGCTACTATAGCAATCAGCCCCAGCATTTT
- | TRBJ1-1 | - | TRBV5-1 | CASSLAGPMTEAFF | TGCGCCAGCAGCTTGGCCGGGCCCATGACTGAAGCTTTCTTT
- | TRBJ1-1 | - | TRBV2 | CASSDEGETEAFF | TGTGCCAGCAGTGATGAAGGAGAGACTGAAGCTTTCTTT
- | TRBJ1-1 | - | TRBV6-1 | CASRETERTEAFF | TGTGCCAGCAGGGAGACAGAGAGGACTGAAGCTTTCTTT
- | TRBJ2-7 | many | TRBV28 | CASRDYERQYF | TGTGCCAGCAGGGATTACGAACGGCAGTACTTC
TRBD1 | TRBJ2-5 | few | TRBV29-1 | CSVDVRGHPTQYF | TGCAGCGTTGATGTCAGGGGGCATCCGACCCAGTACTTC
TRBD1 | TRBJ1-5 | once | TRBV19 | CAGSKDPWTGSYNQPQHF | TGTGCCGGTAGTAAAGATCCTTGGACAGGGTCATACAATCAGCCCCAGCATTTT
TRBD1 | TRBJ1-2 | - | TRBV10-3 | CASKGQPGDYGYTF | TGTGCCTCGAAGGGACAGCCTGGGGACTATGGCTACACCTTC
TRBD1 | TRBJ1-4 | few | TRBV5-1 | CASTLTGVGEKLFF | TGCGCCAGCACCCTGACAGGGGTGGGTGAAAAACTGTTTTTT
- | TRBJ1-5 | few | TRBV7-2 | CASSPRVSRGRNQPQHF | TGTGCCAGCAGCCCCCGGGTCTCCAGGGGACGCAATCAGCCCCAGCATTTT
- | TRBJ2-4 | few | TRBV5-6 | CASRPLTGPDKNIQYF | TGTGCCAGCAGACCGTTGACAGGACCGGACAAAAACATTCAGTACTTC
- | TRBJ1-2 | many | TRBV28 | CASSQSLRDYGYTF | TGTGCCAGCAGTCAAAGCCTCAGGGATTATGGCTACACCTTC
- | TRBJ2-7 | many | TRBV12-3/TRBV12-4 | CASSTGNRDPSYEQYF | TGTGCCAGCAGTACGGGAAACAGGGATCCCTCCTACGAGCAGTACTTC
- | TRBJ1-3 | - | TRBV5-1 | CASSNSGNTIYF | TGCGCCAGCAGCAATTCTGGAAACACCATATATTTT
TRBD1 | TRBJ1-2 | - | TRBV12-3/TRBV12-4 | CASSSGTGDLGYGYTF | TGTGCCAGCAGTTCCGGGACAGGGGATCTAGGCTATGGCTACACCTTC
TRBD1 | TRBJ1-1 | many | TRBV6-1 | CASSAGTGGETFF | TGTGCCAGCAGTGCAGGGACAGGGGGAGAAACTTTCTTT
- | TRBJ1-1 | - | TRBV11-2 | CASSFDITAEAFF | TGTGCCAGCAGCTTCGACATTACGGCTGAAGCTTTCTTT
- | TRBJ2-5 | many | TRBV24-1 | CATSDSKQGTQYF | TGTGCCACCAGTGATTCTAAACAGGGGACCCAGTACTTC
- | TRBJ1-2 | many | TRBV12-3/TRBV12-4 | CASSVITGYTF | TGTGCCAGCAGTGTTATAACTGGCTACACCTTC
TRBD1 | TRBJ2-7 | many | TRBV7-2 | CASSLAQGVRNEQYF | TGTGCCAGCAGCTTAGCACAGGGGGTGAGGAACGAGCAGTACTTC
TRBD1 | TRBJ2-3 | many | TRBV28 | CASSSSQGYTDTQYF | TGTGCCAGCAGTTCTTCACAGGGGTACACAGATACGCAGTATTTT
- | TRBJ1-5 | - | TRBV19 | CASRVSGGIKPQHF | TGTGCCAGTAGAGTGAGTGGGGGTATCAAGCCCCAGCATTTT
- | TRBJ1-1 | many | TRBV28 | CAVEGGENTEAFF | TGTGCCGTCGAGGGAGGGGAGAACACTGAAGCTTTCTTT
TRBD1 | TRBJ2-7 | - | TRBV20-1 | CSARQGEKASYEQYF | TGCAGTGCAAGACAGGGGGAAAAGGCCTCCTACGAGCAGTACTTC
TRBD2 | TRBJ2-7 | - | TRBV29-1 | CSVEDGRVGAYEQYF | TGCAGCGTTGAAGATGGGAGGGTTGGGGCCTACGAGCAGTACTTC